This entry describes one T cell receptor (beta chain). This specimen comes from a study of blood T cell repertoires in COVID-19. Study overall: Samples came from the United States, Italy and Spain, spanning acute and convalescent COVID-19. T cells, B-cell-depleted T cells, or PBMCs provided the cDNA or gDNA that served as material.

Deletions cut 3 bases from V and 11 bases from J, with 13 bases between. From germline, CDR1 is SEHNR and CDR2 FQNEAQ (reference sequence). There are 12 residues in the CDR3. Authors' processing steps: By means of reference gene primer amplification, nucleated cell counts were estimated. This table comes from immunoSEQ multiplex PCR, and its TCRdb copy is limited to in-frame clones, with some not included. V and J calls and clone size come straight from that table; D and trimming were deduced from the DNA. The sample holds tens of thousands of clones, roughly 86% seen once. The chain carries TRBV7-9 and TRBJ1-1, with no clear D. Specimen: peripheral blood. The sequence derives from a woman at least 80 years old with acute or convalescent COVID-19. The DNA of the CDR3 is TGTGCCAGCAGCTTTCAATCTGGTGCGGCTTTCTTT. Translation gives CASSFQSGAAFF.